A single sample gave rise to the 15 T cell receptor beta chains below, sequenced in a study of early T cells in non-severe SARS-CoV-2 infection. One entry per CDR3 protein results from TCRdb running MiXCR on the 5' RACE reads. The profile shows some 35,000 distinct CDR3 sequences, 3% to 4.5% of them singletons. Sequencing input: whole blood. These receptors were collected from an adult who was a healthcare worker with PCR-confirmed SARS-CoV-2 infection or an uninfected control (not recorded which).

This clonotype occurred many times. The chain has TRBV29-1 and TRBJ2-1; 10 bases are shared with TRBD1. The CDR3 extends over 13 amino acids. CDR1 and CDR2 (germline): SQVTM, ANQGSEA. After removal of 6 bases from V and 6 bases from J, the junction contained 5 bases not matched to a gene. CDR3 DNA: TGCAGCGTCCAAGACAGGGGGCTCAATGAGCAGTTCTTC. Its protein is CSVQDRGLNEQFF.

This clonotype was counted many times. The V gene is TRBV7-9, the J gene TRBJ2-5, with 7 positions matching TRBD1. The trim removed 0 bases at V and 4 bases at J, leaving 11 bases unmatched. Per germline, CDR1 SEHNR and CDR2 FQNEAQ (reference sequence). CDR3 length: 17 residues. The chain's CDR3 is CASSLADRDRRGETQYF. CDR3 DNA sequence: TGTGCCAGCAGCTTAGCCGACAGGGACCGTCGGGGAGAGACCCAGTACTTC.

This clonotype has at least ten counts. The chain combines TRBV7-9 with TRBJ2-5; 8 positions match TRBD1. This CDR3 is built from 14 residues. Unmatched junction bases numbered 2, after V lost 3 bases and J lost 2 bases. Germline V gene lookup returns CDR1 SEHNR and CDR2 FQNEAQ (reference sequence). The CDR3 sequence: CASSFGTGQETQYF. For the CDR3, the DNA is TGTGCCAGCAGCTTTGGGACAGGACAAGAGACCCAGTACTTC.

This clonotype was seen more than once but under ten times. V gene TRBV12-3 or TRBV12-4 combines with J gene TRBJ1-6, with D tentatively TRBD1 (5 bases). V was shortened by 2 bases and J by 10 bases, with 21 bases between the two germline ends. CDR3 length: 17 amino acids. CDR3 in DNA: TGTGCCAGCAGTTTAACCGGTGCAGGGAGGTGGGAATCACCCCTCCACTTT. Protein sequence: CASSLTGAGRWESPLHF.

This clonotype was recorded a few times. V is TRBV7-8 and J is TRBJ2-3, with 12 bases identical to TRBD2. This CDR3 is built from 18 residues. Germline values: CDR1 SGHVS, CDR2 FQNEAQ. Trimming at V came to 0 bases and at J to 2 bases, leaving 6 bases not matched to a gene. The CDR3: CASSLAKRTSGNTDTQYF. The CDR3, as DNA: TGTGCCAGCAGCTTAGCGAAGAGGACTAGCGGGAACACAGATACGCAGTATTTT.

This clonotype has ten or more counts. The chain uses TRBV12-3 or TRBV12-4 and TRBJ1-1; D gene unclear. The length of the CDR3 is 14 residues. With 3 bases removed from V and 1 base from J, the gap between germline ends came to 9 bases. This CDR3 is CASSFGRRNTEAFF. The CDR3, as DNA: TGTGCCAGCAGTTTTGGCAGGAGGAACACTGAAGCTTTCTTT.

In this sample, this clonotype turned up many times. The V and J genes are TRBV4-3 and TRBJ1-1, with 8 bases aligning to TRBD1. Germline CDR1 LGHNA, CDR2 YSLEER. The CDR3 loop spans 16 amino acids. V lost 0 bases and J lost 7; bases outside the gene matches: 10. The CDR3 is CASSQEHGQGIFEAFF. The CDR3 nucleotides are TGCGCCAGCAGCCAAGAACACGGACAGGGAATTTTTGAAGCTTTCTTT.

V usage is TRBV12-3 or TRBV12-4 and J usage is TRBJ2-4; 8 nucleotides agree with TRBD1. J lost 15 bases, V lost 6 bases, and 7 bases had no gene match. The CDR3 loop spans 11 amino acids. CDR3 sequence reads: CASSPGQVTYF. The CDR3 bases are TGTGCCAGCAGCCCGGGACAGGTCACGTACTTC.

In its sample, this clonotype was seen many times. This chain links TRBV20-1 with TRBJ1-1, with unresolved D. CDR3 size: 14 residues. V was clipped by 1 base and J by 0 bases, with 9 bases between them. Germline CDR1 is DFQATT and CDR2 is SNEGSKA (reference sequence). CDR3 amino acids: CSARVPGLNTEAFF. The CDR3 nucleotides read TGCAGTGCTAGAGTTCCAGGATTGAACACTGAAGCTTTCTTT.

This clonotype was seen more than once but under ten times. V usage is TRBV5-1 and J usage is TRBJ2-2; 7 bases match TRBD2. The trim removed 5 bases at V and 4 bases at J, leaving 11 bases unmatched. This CDR3 contains 16 residues. Per germline, CDR1 SGHRS and CDR2 YFSETQ. CDR3 loop: CASRRQGREATGELFF. The CDR3 coding sequence is TGCGCCAGCAGGCGCCAAGGACGGGAGGCCACCGGGGAGCTGTTTTTT.

This clonotype was found many times. The rearrangement links TRBV11-3 to TRBJ2-1; 8 nucleotides agree with TRBD2. CDR3 length: 17 residues. The germline V gene has CDR1 SGHNT and CDR2 YENEEA. The trim removed 1 base at V and 1 base at J, leaving 6 bases unmatched. CDR3 sequence reads: CASSLARLARSYNEQFF. CDR3 DNA: TGTGCCAGCAGCTTAGCTCGACTAGCGAGGTCCTACAATGAGCAGTTCTTC.

This clonotype was recorded many times. The chain combines TRBV7-9 with TRBJ2-1, with D uncertain. V gave up 10 bases and J gave up 5 bases, with 12 bases separating them. The CDR3 sequence is 12 residues long. The germline CDR1 and CDR2 sequences are SEHNR and FQNEAQ (reference sequence). CDR3 DNA sequence: TGTGCCACCACTCGCGTTGACAATGAGCAGTTCTTC. Protein: CATTRVDNEQFF.

This clonotype was recorded at least ten times. The chain couples TRBV29-1 to TRBJ1-5; the D is unclear. CDR3 length: 12 amino acids. The ends were cut back, 4 bases at V and 1 base at J, with 5 bases in the middle. Germline loops: CDR1 SQVTM, CDR2 ANQGSEA. The CDR3 DNA reads TGCAGCGTTGCTAGCAGCAATCAGCCCCAGCATTTT. This encodes CSVASSNQPQHF. Filled out from reference TRBV29-1 and TRBJ1-5, the complete variable domain reads SAVISQKPSRDICQRGTSLTIQCQVDSQVTMMFWYRQQPGQSLTLIATANQGSEATYESGFVIDKFPISRPNLTFSTLTVSNMSPEDSSIYLCSVASSNQPQHFGDGTRLSIL.

This clonotype has ten or more counts. This chain uses TRBV2 with TRBJ1-1; D remains ambiguous. This CDR3 has 13 amino acids. With 8 bases removed from V and 1 base from J, the gap between germline ends came to 11 bases. Germline CDR1 SNHLY, CDR2 FYNNEI. The CDR3 DNA follows: TGTGCCAGCCCGATGACTGGGAACACTGAAGCTTTCTTT. The encoded protein is CASPMTGNTEAFF.

This clonotype was counted many times. The rearrangement uses TRBV6-6 and TRBJ2-1; perhaps TRBD1 as D (5 bases). The germline gives CDR1 MNHNY, CDR2 SVGAGI (reference sequence). The CDR3 runs 19 residues. V shed 2 bases and J shed 4 bases, with 24 bases lying between them. The CDR3 region has the DNA TGTGCCAGCAGTTACCCCCTCGGATCGGGCCAGGCAGGGTACAATGAGCAGTTCTTC. Its translation is CASSYPLGSGQAGYNEQFF.